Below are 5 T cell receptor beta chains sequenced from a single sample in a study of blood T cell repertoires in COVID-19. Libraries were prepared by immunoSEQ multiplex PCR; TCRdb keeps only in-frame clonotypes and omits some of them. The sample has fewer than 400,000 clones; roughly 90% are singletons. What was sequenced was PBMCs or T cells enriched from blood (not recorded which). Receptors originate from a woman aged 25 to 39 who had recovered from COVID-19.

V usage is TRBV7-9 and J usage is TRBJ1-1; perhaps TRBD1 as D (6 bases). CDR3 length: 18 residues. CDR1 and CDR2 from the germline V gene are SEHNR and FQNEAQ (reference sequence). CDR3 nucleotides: TGTGCGACGGGGGGCAGAACCCACTACTTAAACTCCAACACTGAAGCTTTCTTT. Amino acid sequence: CATGGRTHYLNSNTEAFF.

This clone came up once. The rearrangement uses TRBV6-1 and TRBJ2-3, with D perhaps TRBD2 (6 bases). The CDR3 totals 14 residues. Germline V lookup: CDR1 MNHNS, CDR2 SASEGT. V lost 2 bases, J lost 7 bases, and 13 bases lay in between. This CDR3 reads CASSEPGGKNTQYF. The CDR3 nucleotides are TGTGCCAGCAGTGAACCAGGAGGGAAAAATACGCAGTATTTT.

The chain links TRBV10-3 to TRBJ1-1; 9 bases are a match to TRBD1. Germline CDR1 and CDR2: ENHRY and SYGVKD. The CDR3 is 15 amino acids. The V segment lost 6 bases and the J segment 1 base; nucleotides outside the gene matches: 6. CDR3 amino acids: CAIRRDRAPNTEAFF. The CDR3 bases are TGTGCCATCAGGAGGGACAGGGCCCCGAACACTGAAGCTTTCTTT.

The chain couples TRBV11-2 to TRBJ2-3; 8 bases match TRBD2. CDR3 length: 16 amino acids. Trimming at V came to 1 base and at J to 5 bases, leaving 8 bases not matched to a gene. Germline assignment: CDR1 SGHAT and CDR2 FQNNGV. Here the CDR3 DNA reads TGTGCCAGCAGCTTAGGGGGCCGGGGGGGCATAGATACGCAGTATTTT. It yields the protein CASSLGGRGGIDTQYF.

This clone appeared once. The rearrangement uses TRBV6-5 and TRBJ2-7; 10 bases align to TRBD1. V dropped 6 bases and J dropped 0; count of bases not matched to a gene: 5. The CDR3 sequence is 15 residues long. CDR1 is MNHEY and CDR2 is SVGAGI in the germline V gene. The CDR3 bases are TGTGCCAGCAGGAGGGACAGGGGAAGCTCCTACGAGCAGTACTTC. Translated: CASRRDRGSSYEQYF.